The clone carrying this T cell receptor (beta chain) turned up a few times. Its antigen is not identified. In germline, CDR1 is MGHRA, CDR2 YSYEKL. V was clipped by 3 bases and J by 4 bases; unmatched bases: 7. The CDR3 length is 16 residues. TCRdb called the reads again in MiXCR, with one record for every CDR3 protein. The sample consists of tens of thousands of distinct CDR3 sequences, 20% of them appearing once. The entry originates in a study of T cell repertoires in cytomegalovirus infection. The study's findings and limits: CMV-specific TCR beta clonotypes restricted by HLA-C dominated the ex vivo response.

This chain uses TRBV4-1 with TRBJ2-2; 8 bases align to TRBD2. This sequence was found in a human donor in good health (CMV status not recorded). Some clones in this sample may be carry-over from other donors' samples. The specimen comprised CD8+ T cells from cultured PBMCs, sampled from culture after CMV antigen stimulation. The CDR3 region has the DNA TGCGCCAGCAGCCACGCGACTAGCGAGGGCACCGGGGAGCTGTTTTTT. This sequence encodes CASSHATSEGTGELFF.